Presented here are 21 T cell receptor beta chains from one specimen sequenced in a study of cytomegalovirus exposure and HLA in healthy donors. Primers for the PCR totalled 60 Vbeta and 13 Jbeta. TCRdb's table, derived via immunoSEQ multiplex PCR, lists solely in-frame clones and lacks some. The sample carries 150,000 or so clones, about four fifths recorded once. The material sequenced was PBMCs. These receptors all come from a man aged 25 to 40 in good health and CMV-seropositive.

V gene TRBV7-9 combines with J gene TRBJ1-6; D is unclear. V lost 5 bases to trimming and J lost 0 bases, with 11 bases between them. The germline V gene has CDR1 SEHNR and CDR2 FQNEAQ (reference sequence). There are 16 residues in the CDR3. CDR3 protein: CASSPDMSSYNSPLHF. CDR3 coding DNA: TGTGCCAGCAGCCCCGACATGAGCTCCTATAATTCACCCCTCCACTTT.

This clone was seen only a few times. The chain links TRBV6-5 to TRBJ1-2; D remains unclear. Germline values: CDR1 MNHEY, CDR2 SVGAGI. The ends were cut back, 6 bases at V and 7 bases at J, with 12 bases in the middle. The CDR3 is 12 residues long. CDR3 nucleotide sequence: TGTGCCAGCAGACACATGGAGGTTGGCTACACCTTC. Its translation: CASRHMEVGYTF.

This chain connects TRBV28 to TRBJ1-1, with 7 nucleotides matching TRBD1. Germline trimming cut 5 bases from V and 8 bases from J; bases unmatched to any gene: 8. The CDR3 contains 13 residues. The germline V gene has CDR1 MDHEN and CDR2 SYDVKM. CDR3 DNA sequence: TGTGCCAGCAGTACCCCAGGGGGGCCCGAAGCTTTCTTT. It is translated as CASSTPGGPEAFF.

The CDR3 bases are TGTGCTAGTGGTTTGGTAGTACAGTTGAACACTGAAGCTTTCTTT. Amino acids: CASGLVVQLNTEAFF. This rearrangement joins TRBV12-5 to TRBJ1-1; unclear D gene. The germline gives CDR1 LGHNT, CDR2 FRNRAP. Trimming took 0 bases from V and 0 from J, leaving 8 bases between them. There are 15 residues in the CDR3.

V gene TRBV7-9 combines with J gene TRBJ2-3; D call uncertain. V was shortened by 5 bases and J by 6 bases, with 6 bases between the two germline ends. Germline CDR1 and CDR2: SEHNR and FQNEAQ (reference sequence). The CDR3 is 11 amino acids. CDR3 nucleotide sequence: TGTGCCAGCAGCCAAGCGGATACGCAGTATTTT. It yields the protein CASSQADTQYF.

This chain links TRBV2 with TRBJ2-5, with 8 bases that match TRBD2. The CDR3 covers 15 residues. V gave up 5 bases and J gave up 5 bases; unmatched junction bases: 10. The germline gives CDR1 SNHLY, CDR2 FYNNEI. The CDR3 spells CASSPVPGGRETQYF. CDR3 coding DNA: TGTGCCAGCAGTCCCGTCCCGGGGGGGAGGGAGACCCAGTACTTC.

V gene TRBV11-2 combines with J gene TRBJ2-3, with a possible D match to TRBD2 (5 bases). Germline V gene data show CDR1 as SGHAT and CDR2 as FQNNGV. The CDR3 contains 14 residues. Trimming took 1 base from V and 2 from J, leaving 7 bases between them. CDR3 sequence: CASSLGGSTDTQYF. The CDR3 nucleotides are TGTGCCAGCAGCTTAGGAGGGTCCACAGATACGCAGTATTTT.

This chain connects TRBV2 to TRBJ1-1; 7 nucleotides line up with TRBD1. J lost 4 bases, V lost 5 bases, and 4 bases had no gene match. In germline, CDR1 is SNHLY, CDR2 FYNNEI. The CDR3 consists of 13 residues. The CDR3 DNA reads TGTGCCAGCAGTTCGCAGGGGGGCACTGAAGCTTTCTTT. Its translation is CASSSQGGTEAFF.

The V and J genes are TRBV11-2 and TRBJ1-2, with TRBD1 as a possible D gene (5 bases). This CDR3 spans 15 amino acids. With 5 bases removed from V and 4 bases from J, the gap between germline ends came to 17 bases. CDR1 is SGHAT, CDR2 FQNNGV, per germline. CDR3 sequence (DNA): TGTGCCAGCAGCGCCGGACACGGCCGAGGCTATGGCTACACCTTC. Its translation: CASSAGHGRGYGYTF.

This chain uses TRBV5-1 with TRBJ2-4; maybe TRBD2 (6 bases). Between the trimmed V and J ends, which lost 0 bases and 8 bases, there was a span of 12 bases. The CDR3 spans 14 residues. The V gene's germline CDR1 is SGHRS and CDR2 YFSETQ. The CDR3 is CASSLGGVEHIQYF. The CDR3 bases are TGCGCCAGCAGCTTGGGGGGGGTCGAGCACATTCAGTACTTC.

The V call is TRBV5-8, the J call TRBJ1-2; no firm D call. The CDR3 totals 11 residues. Germline CDR1 SGHTS, CDR2 YDEGEE. V was clipped by 3 bases and J by 8 bases, with 8 bases between them. CDR3 nucleotides: TGTGCCAGCAGCTCCTTCCCGGGCTACACCTTC. It yields the protein CASSSFPGYTF.

The V gene is TRBV5-6, the J gene TRBJ2-1; TRBD2 aligns across 9 bases. Trimming cost V 4 bases and J 10 bases; bases outside gene matches: 12. Germline V CDR1 and CDR2: SGHDT, YYEEEE. CDR3 length: 15 amino acids. The CDR3 protein is CASSPRRRGGGEQFF. CDR3 bases: TGTGCCAGCAGCCCCCGCCGGCGGGGGGGAGGGGAGCAGTTCTTC.

J is TRBJ2-1 and V is TRBV20-1, with D possibly matching TRBD1 (6 bases). Germline assignment: CDR1 DFQATT and CDR2 SNEGSKA (reference sequence). The CDR3 extends over 11 amino acids. V was cut by 5 bases and J by 9 bases, with 11 bases left in between. CDR3 region: CSASQGPEQFF. The DNA of the CDR3 is TGCAGTGCTTCCCAGGGGCCTGAGCAGTTCTTC.

The V and J genes are TRBV6-6 and TRBJ1-2; D uncertain. Germline V lookup: CDR1 MNHNY, CDR2 SVGAGI (reference sequence). This CDR3 contains 14 residues. With 5 bases removed from V and 5 bases from J, the gap between germline ends came to 15 bases. This CDR3 is CASSQPGNLYGYTF. Written as DNA, the CDR3 is TGTGCCAGCAGTCAGCCCGGGAATCTTTATGGCTACACCTTC.

V is TRBV5-1 and J is TRBJ1-1, with D possibly TRBD1 on 5 matching bases. Germline CDR1 and CDR2: SGHRS and YFSETQ. V lost 0 bases and J lost 10, with 13 bases in between. There are 13 residues in the CDR3. In DNA form, the CDR3 reads TGCGCCAGCAGCTTGGAACCGGGGCGGGGAGCTTTCTTT. Its protein is CASSLEPGRGAFF.

This clone was observed a handful of times. The CDR3 coding sequence is TGTGCCAGCAGTTACGGGACAGCAACTAATGAAAAACTGTTTTTT. Translating gives CASSYGTATNEKLFF. V gene TRBV6-5 combines with J gene TRBJ1-4; 7 bases are a match to TRBD1. The CDR3 has 15 amino acids. Losses at the gene ends were 2 bases for V and 0 bases for J; bases not matched to a gene: 0. CDR1 is MNHEY and CDR2 is SVGAGI in the germline V gene.

V usage is TRBV7-6 and J usage is TRBJ2-7; D is unclear. The CDR3 runs 16 residues. The ends were cut back, 3 bases at V and 6 bases at J, with 21 bases in the middle. Germline CDR1 SGHVS, CDR2 FNYEAQ. The CDR3 loop reads CASSLDLGGAPSEQYF. In nucleotides, the CDR3 is TGTGCCAGCAGCTTGGATTTAGGCGGTGCCCCTTCCGAGCAGTACTTC.

The chain has TRBV1 and TRBJ2-3; the DNA was not used to check the table's D call, TRBD2. TRBV1 is a pseudogene. The CDR3 has 16 amino acids. The CDR3 DNA follows: TGCACCAGCAGCCAAGGTAGCGGAGCAGGGAGGGATACGCAGTATTTT. Amino acid sequence: CTSSQGSGAGRDTQYF.

This clone was detected only a few times. The rearrangement links TRBV15 to TRBJ1-1; D call uncertain. CDR3 length: 15 amino acids. Germline V gene data show CDR1 as LNHNV and CDR2 as YYDKDF (reference sequence). V was clipped by 0 bases and J by 4 bases, with 12 bases between them. The CDR3 loop is CATSRDLGVGTEAFF. For the CDR3, the DNA is TGTGCCACCAGCAGAGACTTGGGAGTCGGCACTGAAGCTTTCTTT.

This clone came up a few times. The V and J genes are TRBV7-9 and TRBJ1-1; perhaps TRBD1 as D (5 bases). This CDR3 region has 14 residues. Trimming removed 6 bases from V and 0 bases from J, with 11 bases in between. The V gene's germline CDR1 is SEHNR and CDR2 FQNEAQ (reference sequence). CDR3 residues: CASRLDSLNTEAFF. In DNA form, the CDR3 reads TGTGCCAGCAGACTTGACAGCTTGAACACTGAAGCTTTCTTT.

The chain combines TRBV30 with TRBJ2-7, with 10 bases matching TRBD1. The CDR3 has 16 amino acids. Trimming took 4 bases from V and 0 from J; bases not matched to a gene: 9. Germline V gives CDR1 GTSNPN, CDR2 SVGIG (reference sequence). The CDR3 nucleotides are TGTGCCTGGATCGGGGAAGGGACAGGGGCCTCCTACGAGCAGTACTTC. It encodes CAWIGEGTGASYEQYF.